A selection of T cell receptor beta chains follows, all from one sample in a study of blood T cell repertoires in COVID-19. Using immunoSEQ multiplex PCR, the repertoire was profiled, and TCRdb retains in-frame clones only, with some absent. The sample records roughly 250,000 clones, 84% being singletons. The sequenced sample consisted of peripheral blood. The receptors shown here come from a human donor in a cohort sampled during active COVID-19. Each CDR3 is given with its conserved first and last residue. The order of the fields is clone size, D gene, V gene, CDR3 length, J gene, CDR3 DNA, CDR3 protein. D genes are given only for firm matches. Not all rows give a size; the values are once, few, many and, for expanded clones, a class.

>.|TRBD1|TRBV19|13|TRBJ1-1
TGTGCCAGCCGGGACAGGGAGGGCACTGAAGCTTTCTTT
CASRDREGTEAFF
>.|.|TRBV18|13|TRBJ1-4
TGTGCCAGCTCACTACGGGTTGGTGAAAAACTGTTTTTT
CASSLRVGEKLFF
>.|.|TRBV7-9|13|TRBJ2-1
TGTGCCAGCCCTCGACACGGGGGTGATGAGCAGTTCTTC
CASPRHGGDEQFF
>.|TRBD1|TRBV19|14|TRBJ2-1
TGTGCCAGTAGTACGGGACAGTGGCACAATGAGCAGTTCTTC
CASSTGQWHNEQFF
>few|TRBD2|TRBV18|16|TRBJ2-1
TGTGCCAGCTCACCACCTTTACTAGCGGACCACAATGAGCAGTTCTTC
CASSPPLLADHNEQFF
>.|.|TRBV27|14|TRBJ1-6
TGTGCCAGCAGTTCGACTGTGATTAATTCACCCCTCCACTTT
CASSSTVINSPLHF
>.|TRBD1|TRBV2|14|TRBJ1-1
TGTGCCAGCAGGACCGACAGGGTGTCAAATGAAGCTTTCTTT
CASRTDRVSNEAFF
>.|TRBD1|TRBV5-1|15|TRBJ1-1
TGCGCCAGCAGCCAACAGGGGCCGGCGGGCACTGAAGCTTTCTTT
CASSQQGPAGTEAFF
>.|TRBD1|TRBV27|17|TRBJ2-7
TGTGCCAGCAGTTTATCGAATCGTGGACAGGGCAACTACGAGCAGTACTTC
CASSLSNRGQGNYEQYF
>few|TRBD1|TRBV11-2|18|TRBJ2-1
TGTGCCAGCAGCTTGGGTCGAGTTAGGGACAGAAAGAGATCTGAGCAGTTCTTC
CASSLGRVRDRKRSEQFF
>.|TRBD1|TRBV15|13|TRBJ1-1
TGTGCCACCAGCAGAGGAAGGACAGGACATGCTTTCTTT
CATSRGRTGHAFF
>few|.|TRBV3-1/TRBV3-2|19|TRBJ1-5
TGTGCCAGCAGCCAATCTCTCCCCTTCGGGGTGCATAGCAATCAGCCCCAGCATTTT
CASSQSLPFGVHSNQPQHF
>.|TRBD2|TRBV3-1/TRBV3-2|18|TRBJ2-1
TGTGCCAGCAGCCAGGTATTGGTGGGAGCGGGAGGGGCCAATGAGCAGTTCTTC
CASSQVLVGAGGANEQFF
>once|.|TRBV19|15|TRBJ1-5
TGTGCCAGTCAAACTGGCGGACAGCTCAATCAGCCCCAGCATTTT
CASQTGGQLNQPQHF
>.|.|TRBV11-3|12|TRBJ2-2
TGTGCCAGCGGACAGCAGGCCGGGGAGCTGTTTTTT
CASGQQAGELFF
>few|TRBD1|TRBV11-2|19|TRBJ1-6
TGTGCCAGCAGCCCAAGGGACAGGGCTCTTCACTCCTATAATTCACCCCTCCACTTT
CASSPRDRALHSYNSPLHF
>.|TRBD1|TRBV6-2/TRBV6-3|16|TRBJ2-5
TGTGCCAGCAGTTACTCGGGGACAGGGCTGAGAGAGACCCAGTACTTC
CASSYSGTGLRETQYF
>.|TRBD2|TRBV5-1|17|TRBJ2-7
TGCGCCAGCAGCTCGTGGGGACTAGGACCGATATCCTACGAGCAGTACTTC
CASSSWGLGPISYEQYF